This TCR beta chain came from a study of blood T cells in healthy people across ages. The individuals who served as donors were healthy Caucasians living in Russia, aged roughly 6 to 90. A second PCR, run for roughly 7 to 12 cycles, used a sample-barcoded 5' primer plus a J-beta primer mix. TCRdb reanalysed the 5' RACE reads using MiXCR and keeps one entry per CDR3 protein. The profile shows 710,000 or so distinct CDR3 sequences, approximately 30% of them singletons. Study-level findings and limits: In the absence of known donor CMV status, changes in expanded clonotypes were possibly confounded.

Of note for this clonotype: Its specificity is not known. This could be a read error, since a much larger clone is one nucleotide away.

This CDR3 has 15 residues. The germline V gene has CDR1 SEHNR and CDR2 FQNEAQ (reference sequence). Trimming stripped 5 bases from V and 0 bases from J, with 14 bases between. The sample taken for sequencing was blood. The TCR sequence derives from an elderly woman in good health. This chain joins TRBV7-9 and TRBJ2-7, with D possibly being TRBD2 (7 bases). CDR3 loop: CASSPRGAGSYEQYF. CDR3 coding DNA: TGTGCCAGCAGCCCCCGGGGGGCAGGCTCCTACGAGCAGTACTTC. The full variable domain, rest sourced from reference TRBV7-9 and TRBJ2-7, is DTGVSQNPRHKITKRGQNVTFRCDPISEHNRLYWYRQTLGQGPEFLTYFQNEAQLEKSRLLSDRFSAERPKGSFSTLEIQRTEQGDSAMYLCASSPRGAGSYEQYFGPGTRLTVT.